The present TCR beta chain was sequenced within a study of blood T cell repertoires in COVID-19. For the study at large: Donors in Cohort 3 counted as recovered after two negative PCRs, clearance, or symptom resolution.

Method: immunoSEQ multiplex PCR; TCRdb's copy keeps in-frame clones and lacks some. The sample lists over 150,000 clones; 70% to 85% were seen once. This TCR came from a woman in her 70s in a cohort exposed to, infected with or recovered from COVID-19 (not recorded which). Material for sequencing was PBMCs or T cells enriched from blood (not recorded which).

CDR3 sequence (DNA): TGTGCCTGGGAGGGCGCCAACGAATACGAGCAGTACTTC. Its translation is CAWEGANEYEQYF. The rearrangement uses TRBV21-1 and TRBJ2-7; the table gives TRBD2 as D, unverified against the DNA. TRBV21-1 is a documented pseudogene. CDR3 length: 13 residues.